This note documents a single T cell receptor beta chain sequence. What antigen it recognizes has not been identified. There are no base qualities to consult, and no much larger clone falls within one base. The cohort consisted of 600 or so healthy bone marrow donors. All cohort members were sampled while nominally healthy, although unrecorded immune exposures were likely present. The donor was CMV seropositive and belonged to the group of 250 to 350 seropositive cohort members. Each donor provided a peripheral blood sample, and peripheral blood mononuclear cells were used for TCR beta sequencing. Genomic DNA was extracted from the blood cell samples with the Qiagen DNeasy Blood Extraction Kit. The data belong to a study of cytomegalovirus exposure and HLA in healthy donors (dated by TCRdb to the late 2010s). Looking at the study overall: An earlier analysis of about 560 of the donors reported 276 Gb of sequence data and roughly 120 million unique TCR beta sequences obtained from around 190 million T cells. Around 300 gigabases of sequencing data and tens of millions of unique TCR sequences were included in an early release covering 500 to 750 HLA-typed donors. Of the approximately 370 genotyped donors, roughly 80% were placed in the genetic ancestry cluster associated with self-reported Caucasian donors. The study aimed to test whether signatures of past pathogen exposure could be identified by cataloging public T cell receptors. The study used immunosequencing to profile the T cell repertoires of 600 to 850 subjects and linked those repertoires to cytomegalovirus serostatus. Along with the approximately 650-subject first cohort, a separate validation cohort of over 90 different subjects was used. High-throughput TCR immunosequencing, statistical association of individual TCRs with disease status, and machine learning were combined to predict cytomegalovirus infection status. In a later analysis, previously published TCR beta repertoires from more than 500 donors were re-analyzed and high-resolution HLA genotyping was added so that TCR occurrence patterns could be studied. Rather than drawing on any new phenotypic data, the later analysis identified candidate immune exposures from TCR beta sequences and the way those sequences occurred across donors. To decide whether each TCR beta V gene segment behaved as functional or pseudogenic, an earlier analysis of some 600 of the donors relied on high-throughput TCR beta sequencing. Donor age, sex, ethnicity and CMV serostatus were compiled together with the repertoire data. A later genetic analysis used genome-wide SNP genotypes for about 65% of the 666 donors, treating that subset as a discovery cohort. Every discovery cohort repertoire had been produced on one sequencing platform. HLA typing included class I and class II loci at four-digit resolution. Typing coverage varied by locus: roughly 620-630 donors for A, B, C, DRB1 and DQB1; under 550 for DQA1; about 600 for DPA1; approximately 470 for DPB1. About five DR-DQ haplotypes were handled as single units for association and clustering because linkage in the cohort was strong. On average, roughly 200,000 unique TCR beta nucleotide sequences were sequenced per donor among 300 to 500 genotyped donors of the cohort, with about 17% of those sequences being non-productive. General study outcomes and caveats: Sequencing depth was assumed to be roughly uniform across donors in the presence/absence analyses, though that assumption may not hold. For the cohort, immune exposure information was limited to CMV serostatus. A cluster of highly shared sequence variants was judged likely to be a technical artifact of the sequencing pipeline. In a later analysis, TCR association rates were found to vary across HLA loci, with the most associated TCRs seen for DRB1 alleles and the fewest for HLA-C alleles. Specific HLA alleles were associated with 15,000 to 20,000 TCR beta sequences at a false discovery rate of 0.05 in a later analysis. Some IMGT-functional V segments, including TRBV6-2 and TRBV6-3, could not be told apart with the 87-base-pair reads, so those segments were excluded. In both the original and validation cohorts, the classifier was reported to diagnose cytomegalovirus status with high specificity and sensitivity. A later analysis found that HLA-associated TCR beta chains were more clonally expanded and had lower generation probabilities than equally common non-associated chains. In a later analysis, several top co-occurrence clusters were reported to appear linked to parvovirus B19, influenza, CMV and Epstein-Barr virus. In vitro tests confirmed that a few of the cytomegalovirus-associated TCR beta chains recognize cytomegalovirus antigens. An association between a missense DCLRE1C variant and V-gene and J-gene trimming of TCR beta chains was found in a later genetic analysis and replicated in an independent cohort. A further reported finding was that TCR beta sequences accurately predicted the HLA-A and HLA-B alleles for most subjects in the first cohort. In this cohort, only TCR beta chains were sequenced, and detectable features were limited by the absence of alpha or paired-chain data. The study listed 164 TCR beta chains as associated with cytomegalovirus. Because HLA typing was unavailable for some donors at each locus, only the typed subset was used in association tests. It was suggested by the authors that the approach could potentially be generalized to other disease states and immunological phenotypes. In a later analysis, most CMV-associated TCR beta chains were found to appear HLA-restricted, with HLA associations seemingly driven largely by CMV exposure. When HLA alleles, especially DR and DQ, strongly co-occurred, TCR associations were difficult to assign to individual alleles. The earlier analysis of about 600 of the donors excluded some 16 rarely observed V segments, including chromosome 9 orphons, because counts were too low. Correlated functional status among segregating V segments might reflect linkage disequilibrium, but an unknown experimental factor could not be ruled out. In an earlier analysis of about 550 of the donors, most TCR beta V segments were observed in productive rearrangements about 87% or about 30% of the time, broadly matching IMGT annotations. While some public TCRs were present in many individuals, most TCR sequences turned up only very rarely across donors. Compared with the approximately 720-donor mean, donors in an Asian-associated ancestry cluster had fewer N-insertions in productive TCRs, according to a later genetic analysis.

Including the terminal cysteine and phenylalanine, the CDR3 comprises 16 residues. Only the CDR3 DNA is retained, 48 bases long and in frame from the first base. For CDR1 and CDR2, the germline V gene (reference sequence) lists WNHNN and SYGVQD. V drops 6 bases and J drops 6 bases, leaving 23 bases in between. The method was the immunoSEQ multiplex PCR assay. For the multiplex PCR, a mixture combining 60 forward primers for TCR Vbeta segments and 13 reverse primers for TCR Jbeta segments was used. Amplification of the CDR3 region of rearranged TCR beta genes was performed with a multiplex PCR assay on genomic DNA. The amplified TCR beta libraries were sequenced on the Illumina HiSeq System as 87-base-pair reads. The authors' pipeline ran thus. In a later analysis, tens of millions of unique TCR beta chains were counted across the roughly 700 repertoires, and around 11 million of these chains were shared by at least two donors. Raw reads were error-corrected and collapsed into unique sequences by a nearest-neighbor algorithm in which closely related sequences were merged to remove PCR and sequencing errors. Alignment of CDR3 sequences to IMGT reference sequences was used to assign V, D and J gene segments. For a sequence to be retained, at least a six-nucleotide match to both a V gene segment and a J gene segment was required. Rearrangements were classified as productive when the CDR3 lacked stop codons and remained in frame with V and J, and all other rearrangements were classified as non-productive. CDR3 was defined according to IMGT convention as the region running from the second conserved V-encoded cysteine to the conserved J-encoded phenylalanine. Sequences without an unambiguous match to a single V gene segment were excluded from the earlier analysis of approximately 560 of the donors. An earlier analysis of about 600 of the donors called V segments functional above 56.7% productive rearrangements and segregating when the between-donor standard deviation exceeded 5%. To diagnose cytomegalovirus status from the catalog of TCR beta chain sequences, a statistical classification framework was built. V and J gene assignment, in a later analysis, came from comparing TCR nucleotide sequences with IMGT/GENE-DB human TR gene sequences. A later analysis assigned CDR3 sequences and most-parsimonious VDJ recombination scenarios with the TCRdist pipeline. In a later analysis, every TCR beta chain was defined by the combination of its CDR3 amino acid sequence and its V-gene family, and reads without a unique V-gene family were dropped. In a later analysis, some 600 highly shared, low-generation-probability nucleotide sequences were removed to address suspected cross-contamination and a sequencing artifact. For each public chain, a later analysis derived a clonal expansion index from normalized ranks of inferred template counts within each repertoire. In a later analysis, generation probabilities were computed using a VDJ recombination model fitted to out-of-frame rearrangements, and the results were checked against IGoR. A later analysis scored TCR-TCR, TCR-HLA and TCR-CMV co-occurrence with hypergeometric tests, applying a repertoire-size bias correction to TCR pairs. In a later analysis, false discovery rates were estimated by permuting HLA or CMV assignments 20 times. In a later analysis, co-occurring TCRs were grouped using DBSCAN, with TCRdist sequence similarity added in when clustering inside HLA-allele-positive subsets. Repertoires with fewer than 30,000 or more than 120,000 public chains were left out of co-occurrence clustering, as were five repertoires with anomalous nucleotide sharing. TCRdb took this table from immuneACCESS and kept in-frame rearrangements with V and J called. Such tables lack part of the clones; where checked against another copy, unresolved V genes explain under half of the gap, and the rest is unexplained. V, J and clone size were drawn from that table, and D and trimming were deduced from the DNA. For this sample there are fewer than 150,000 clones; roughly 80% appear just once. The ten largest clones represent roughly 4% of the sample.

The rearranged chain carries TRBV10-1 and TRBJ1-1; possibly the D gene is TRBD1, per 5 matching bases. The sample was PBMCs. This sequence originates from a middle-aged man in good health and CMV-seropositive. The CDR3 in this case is CASRVGSGKTGAEAFF. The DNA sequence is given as TGCGCCAGCAGGGTTGGGTCAGGAAAGACGGGGGCTGAAGCTTTCTTT.